The 29 T cell receptor beta chains below were found in one sample sequenced in a study of shared clonotypes between healthy human individuals. The data were produced by immunoSEQ multiplex PCR, yet TCRdb's version contains in-frame clones alone and is incomplete. The data contain about 680,000 clones, about 80% of them seen just once; the ten biggest clones take up about 1.8%. Specimen: memory CD4+ T cells sorted from blood. Documented subset: CD45RA-negative fraction. The origin of the receptors is a woman in her twenties or thirties in good health.

V usage is TRBV5-4 and J usage is TRBJ2-5, with D perhaps matching TRBD2 (6 bases). This CDR3 has 15 amino acids. In germline, CDR1 is SGHNT, CDR2 YYREEE (reference sequence). Trimming shortened V by 4 bases and J by 0 bases, and 13 bases separated the two germline ends. The CDR3 region is CASSPGVADQETQYF. Here the CDR3 DNA reads TGTGCCAGCAGCCCCGGCGTAGCGGACCAAGAGACCCAGTACTTC.

This rearrangement joins TRBV11-2 to TRBJ2-7; the D gene could be TRBD1 or TRBD2 (5 bases each). The germline V gene has CDR1 SGHAT and CDR2 FQNNGV. V was clipped by 5 bases and J by 5 bases, with 19 bases between them. CDR3 length equals 15 residues. CDR3 bases: TGTGCCAGCAGCCTAAGCCCCTTGAGGGGCGACGAGCAGTACTTC. Amino acid sequence: CASSLSPLRGDEQYF. The full variable domain, its missing parts supplied by reference TRBV11-2 and TRBJ2-7, is EAGVAQSPRYKIIEKRQSVAFWCNPISGHATLYWYQQILGQGPKLLIQFQNNGVVDDSQLPKDRFSAERLKGVDSTLKIQPAKLEDSAVYLCASSLSPLRGDEQYFGPGTRLTVT.

The chain combines TRBV19 with TRBJ1-1; 7 nucleotides line up with TRBD1. The CDR3 loop spans 16 amino acids. Germline V gene lookup returns CDR1 LNHDA and CDR2 SQIVND (reference sequence). Losses at the gene ends were 6 bases for V and 0 bases for J; bases not matched to a gene: 10. The CDR3 loop reads CASRNTRGQLNTEAFF. For the CDR3, the DNA is TGTGCCAGTAGAAATACAAGGGGGCAGTTGAACACTGAAGCTTTCTTT.

The chain links TRBV20-1 to TRBJ2-2; D gene ambiguous. Germline V gives CDR1 DFQATT, CDR2 SNEGSKA (reference sequence). Trimming pared 8 bases from V and 9 bases from J, leaving 13 bases between. This CDR3 is 11 amino acids long. CDR3 residues: CSSTVGRELFF. The CDR3 DNA is TGCAGTTCAACGGTGGGTCGGGAGCTGTTTTTT.

This rearrangement joins TRBV27 to TRBJ1-5, with D possibly matching TRBD1 (5 bases). Per the germline V gene, CDR1 is MNHEY and CDR2 is SMNVEV (reference sequence). The V and J ends lost 3 bases and 6 bases respectively, with 15 bases between them. This CDR3 has 15 residues. CDR3 DNA: TGTGCCAGCAGTTTCGGCGGGGGAAGTACTCAGCCCCAGCATTTT. Protein product: CASSFGGGSTQPQHF.

A note on this clone: This may come from a read error, since a much larger clone is one base off. Distinct nucleotide sequences in the sample also encode this CDR3. The chain has TRBV10-3 and TRBJ1-5; no clear D gene. There are 13 residues in the CDR3. Germline CDR1 and CDR2: ENHRY and SYGVKD. Trimming stripped 5 bases from V and 3 bases from J, with 8 bases between. CDR3: CAISPGHNQPQHF. For the CDR3, the DNA is TGTGCCATCAGTCCGGGCCACAATCAGCCCCAGCATTTT.

This chain links TRBV6-5 with TRBJ2-1, with 8 bases lining up with TRBD2. The germline V gene encodes CDR1 MNHEY and CDR2 SVGAGI. The CDR3 extends over 15 amino acids. V dropped 0 bases and J dropped 9; count of bases not matched to a gene: 7. CDR3 bases: TGTGCCAGCAGTTACTCCCACAGCGGGAGAAGTGAGCAGTTCTTC. This gives the protein CASSYSHSGRSEQFF.

The rearrangement joins TRBV27 to TRBJ2-3, with D tentatively TRBD2 (5 bases). The germline V gene encodes CDR1 MNHEY and CDR2 SMNVEV (reference sequence). The CDR3 extends over 18 amino acids. Trimming pared 7 bases from V and 1 base from J, leaving 24 bases between. CDR3 region: CASTTRWASSRGTDTQYF. As DNA, the CDR3 is TGTGCCAGCACTACTAGATGGGCTTCATCCCGGGGCACAGATACGCAGTATTTT.

J is TRBJ2-7 and V is TRBV18; 9 nucleotides line up with TRBD1. J was trimmed by 2 bases and V by 2 bases; bases with no gene match: 7. This CDR3 region has 16 residues. The germline V gene has CDR1 KGHSH and CDR2 LQKENI. CDR3 nucleotides: TGTGCCAGCTCACCAGGGCCGGGACAGGGTACCTACGAGCAGTACTTC. This translates into CASSPGPGQGTYEQYF.

There are a few counts of this clone. In nucleotides, the CDR3 is TGCGCCAGCAGTGGAAGCATGGGTGGCGGAGAGACCCAGTACTTC. It encodes CASSGSMGGGETQYF. This chain uses TRBV10-2 with TRBJ2-5; D not certain. The germline V gene encodes CDR1 WSHSY and CDR2 SAAADI. The CDR3 is made up of 15 amino acids. Between the trimmed V and J ends, which lost 4 bases and 4 bases, there was a span of 16 bases.

A single count supports this clone. J is TRBJ2-6 and V is TRBV6-4; D is perhaps TRBD2 (6 bases). The CDR3 totals 19 residues. V dropped 4 bases and J dropped 0 bases, with 19 bases sitting between them. Germline CDR1 MRHNA, CDR2 SNTAGT. CDR3 sequence reads: CASSVPPTAGSSGANVLTF. CDR3 DNA: TGTGCCAGCAGTGTACCCCCAACGGCGGGGAGCTCTGGGGCCAACGTCCTGACTTTC.

The chain joins TRBV29-1 to TRBJ2-1; the match to TRBD2 covers 11 bases. The V gene end was trimmed by 4 bases and the J gene end by 4 bases; junction bases not matched to a gene: 0. The CDR3 runs 13 residues. The germline V gene encodes CDR1 SQVTM and CDR2 ANQGSEA. The CDR3 loop is CSVGTSGYNEQFF. The DNA of the CDR3 is TGCAGCGTTGGGACTAGCGGGTACAATGAGCAGTTCTTC.

This chain connects TRBV5-1 to TRBJ2-7; 8 positions match TRBD2. Germline V gives CDR1 SGHRS, CDR2 YFSETQ. Losses at the gene ends were 4 bases for V and 4 bases for J; bases not matched to a gene: 4. This CDR3 region has 13 residues. CDR3 in amino acids: CASSNGGGYEQYF. The CDR3, as DNA: TGCGCCAGCAGCAACGGCGGGGGGTACGAGCAGTACTTC.

The gene calls are TRBV14 and TRBJ2-1, with D hard to call. The CDR3 has 15 amino acids. From germline, CDR1 is SGHDN and CDR2 FVKESK. V gave up 4 bases and J gave up 3 bases, with 13 bases separating them. The CDR3 DNA reads TGTGCCAGCAGCCCCCGGTGGGGATTCTACAATGAGCAGTTCTTC. Translating gives CASSPRWGFYNEQFF.

The CDR3 DNA follows: TGTGCCAGCAGTTCACCGACTAGCGGTGCCTACAATGAGCAGTTCTTC. Protein: CASSSPTSGAYNEQFF. The rearrangement links TRBV28 to TRBJ2-1; 9 nucleotides agree with TRBD2. V lost 4 bases and J lost 2; bases outside the gene matches: 6. Germline V gene data show CDR1 as MDHEN and CDR2 as SYDVKM. The CDR3 spans 16 residues.

The V call is TRBV7-9, the J call TRBJ1-1; perhaps TRBD1 as D (6 bases). Between the trimmed V and J ends, which lost 1 base and 1 base, there was a span of 10 bases. This CDR3 region has 15 residues. The germline V gene has CDR1 SEHNR and CDR2 FQNEAQ (reference sequence). The CDR3 DNA reads as TGTGCCAGCAGCTTAGGGCCGGGACAGAACACTGAAGCTTTCTTT. It is translated as CASSLGPGQNTEAFF.

Notes on this clone: At the DNA level, this CDR3 is encoded by other sequences in the same sample as well. CDR3 loop: CASRTDRVSGYTF. DNA for the CDR3: TGTGCCAGCAGGACGGACAGGGTTAGTGGCTACACCTTC. The chain carries TRBV5-6 and TRBJ1-2, with TRBD1 matching 8 bases. CDR1 SGHDT and CDR2 YYEEEE come from the germline V gene. The CDR3 has 13 residues. V was clipped by 5 bases and J by 7 bases; unmatched bases: 7.

The rearrangement uses TRBV18 and TRBJ2-2; D is undetermined. CDR1 is KGHSH, CDR2 LQKENI, per germline. The length of the CDR3 is 12 residues. Trimming removed 3 bases from V and 11 bases from J, with 10 bases in between. As DNA, the CDR3 is TGTGCCAGCTCACCGACGGCCCGTGAGCTGTTTTTT. Translated, it gives CASSPTARELFF.

This chain uses TRBV7-6 with TRBJ1-1; D not resolved. The CDR3 extends over 14 amino acids. V dropped 0 bases and J dropped 1 base, with 6 bases sitting between them. Germline CDR1 SGHVS, CDR2 FNYEAQ. CDR3 in DNA: TGTGCCAGCAGCTTAGCGCAGTGGAACACTGAAGCTTTCTTT. Translation: CASSLAQWNTEAFF.

The CDR3 region is CASQGSDSQPQHF. In nucleotides, the CDR3 is TGTGCCAGCCAAGGTAGCGACTCCCAGCCCCAGCATTTT. The rearrangement uses TRBV7-9 and TRBJ1-5; D gene unclear. This CDR3 has 13 amino acids. Deletions cut 8 bases from V and 7 bases from J, with 15 bases between. The germline CDR1 and CDR2 sequences are SEHNR and FQNEAQ (reference sequence).

This clone has only one observation. With only one base between it and a far larger clone, this is likely a read error. V usage is TRBV11-2 and J usage is TRBJ1-2, with TRBD1 as a possible D gene (5 bases). The CDR3 has 12 residues. V was clipped by 5 bases and J by 3 bases, with 7 bases between them. The germline V gene encodes CDR1 SGHAT and CDR2 FQNNGV. Written as DNA, the CDR3 is TGTGCCAGCAGCCAGACAGACTATGGCTACACCTTC. It is translated as CASSQTDYGYTF.

The chain couples TRBV28 to TRBJ2-7, with TRBD2 matching over 8 bases. CDR3 size: 14 residues. V trimming: 5 bases; J trimming: 2 bases; junction bases outside the gene matches: 5. Germline V gene lookup returns CDR1 MDHEN and CDR2 SYDVKM. The CDR3 region has the DNA TGTGCCAGCAGTGTTCCGGGACTAGCCTACGAGCAGTACTTC. This codes for CASSVPGLAYEQYF.

In its sample, this clone was seen a few times. The J gene is TRBJ2-5, the V gene TRBV7-6; 9 bases align to TRBD2. V was clipped by 3 bases and J by 1 base; unmatched bases: 6. Germline-derived CDR1 and CDR2 are SGHVS and FNYEAQ. The CDR3 is 16 residues long. This chain's CDR3 is CASSFGLAFSQETQYF. CDR3 sequence (DNA): TGTGCCAGCAGCTTCGGACTAGCGTTCTCCCAAGAGACCCAGTACTTC.

This clone was counted once. This rearrangement joins TRBV27 to TRBJ2-7; perhaps TRBD1 as D (6 bases). The CDR3 runs to 15 residues. V lost 5 bases and J 6 bases, leaving 20 bases between the germline ends. The germline CDR1 and CDR2 sequences are MNHEY and SMNVEV (reference sequence). The CDR3 reads CASSLISGQKSEQYF. As DNA, the CDR3 is TGTGCCAGCAGTCTCATATCAGGACAGAAGAGCGAGCAGTACTTC.

The CDR3 protein is CASSSYRGAYEQYF. The CDR3 DNA reads TGTGCCAGCAGCTCTTACAGGGGTGCCTACGAGCAGTACTTC. The chain recombines TRBV7-8 with TRBJ2-7; 7 bases are a match to TRBD1. Germline CDR1 is SGHVS and CDR2 is FQNEAQ. The CDR3 runs to 14 residues. The V gene end was trimmed by 4 bases and the J gene end by 2 bases; junction bases not matched to a gene: 5.

This clone came up a few times. Other DNA variants within this sample encode the same CDR3. The chain uses TRBV29-1 and TRBJ2-7; 10 bases match TRBD2. This CDR3 is 13 amino acids long. CDR1 and CDR2 (germline): SQVTM, ANQGSEA. Trimming at V came to 5 bases and at J to 1 base, leaving 2 bases not matched to a gene. In DNA, the CDR3 is TGCAGCGTTAGGACTAGCGGATCCTACGAGCAGTACTTC. This gives the protein CSVRTSGSYEQYF.

To note about this clone: This sample includes further DNA sequences coding for the same CDR3. The J gene is TRBJ2-7, the V gene TRBV5-1, with D perhaps TRBD2 (6 bases). This CDR3 has 14 residues. Trimming shortened V by 1 base and J by 0 bases, and 8 bases separated the two germline ends. The germline V gene encodes CDR1 SGHRS and CDR2 YFSETQ. This CDR3 is CASSLTGSSYEQYF. CDR3 nucleotides: TGCGCCAGCAGCTTGACCGGGAGCTCCTACGAGCAGTACTTC.

V usage is TRBV7-8 and J usage is TRBJ1-2; unclear D gene. From germline, CDR1 is SGHVS and CDR2 FQNEAQ. The CDR3 consists of 14 residues. Trimming left V 1 base short and J 3 bases short, with 9 bases between. CDR3 protein: CASSLGIYDYGYTF. The CDR3 coding sequence is TGTGCCAGCAGCTTAGGGATCTATGACTATGGCTACACCTTC.

This clone appeared a few times. The chain has TRBV2 and TRBJ1-1; perhaps TRBD1 as D (5 bases). The germline V gene has CDR1 SNHLY and CDR2 FYNNEI. V was cut by 6 bases and J by 11 bases, with 16 bases left in between. This CDR3 is 12 amino acids long. CDR3 amino acids: CASRPEAGQAFF. The CDR3 DNA reads TGTGCCAGCAGGCCGGAGGCAGGGCAGGCTTTCTTT. The variable domain in full, with the rest retrieved from reference TRBV2 and TRBJ1-1, is EPEVTQTPSHQVTQMGQEVILRCVPISNHLYFYWYRQILGQKVEFLVSFYNNEISEKSEIFDDQFSVERPDGSNFTLKIRSTKLEDSAMYFCASRPEAGQAFFGQGTRLTVV.